The source of this T cell receptor (beta chain) is a study of neurological immune-mediated disorders. Germline CDR1 reads SGHAT; CDR2 reads FQNNGV. The CDR3 sequence is 12 residues long. TCRdb re-analysed the 5' RACE reads in MiXCR, keeping a single row per CDR3 protein. The top ten hold under 6% of the sample, which has tens of thousands of distinct CDR3 sequences, under 15% seen once. The study, taken as a whole, reports: It was HTLV-1-associated myelopathy that showed the most TCR clonal expansion, while multiple sclerosis showed the least, falling below healthy controls.

The time point was: longitudinal time-point 2. This clonotype was seen at least ten times. Its specificity is not known. A read error may account for a junction end that differs from germline. The rearrangement links TRBV11-2 to TRBJ1-1; 7 bases align to TRBD1. Sequencing was performed on PBMCs. The clonotype comes from a female donor with HTLV-1-associated myelopathy (HAM/TSP). CDR3 DNA sequence: TGTGTCAGCAGCCCCCGGGACAGTGAAGCTTTCTTT. Translated, it gives CVSSPRDSEAFF.